This T cell receptor beta chain was documented in a study of monozygotic twins with inflammatory bowel disease. Overall study findings and caveats: Those with IBD had lower TCRbeta diversity (inverse Simpson) than their healthy co-twins did.

TCRdb reanalyzed the 5' RACE reads and collapses them to one entry per CDR3 protein, without DNA. The table gives over 120,000 distinct CDR3 sequences; the top ten clones make up roughly 1.2% of it. Whole blood supplied total RNA, and T cells were not sorted. Germline-derived CDR1 and CDR2 are SGHTA and FQGNSA. This CDR3 region has 13 residues. About this clonotype itself: What it binds is not known.

The rearrangement uses TRBV7-2 and TRBJ2-5. The receptor was derived from a human donor with ulcerative colitis or Crohn's disease, or a healthy co-twin of an affected twin (not recorded which). The material sequenced was blood. CDR3: CASSSTPHETQYF.